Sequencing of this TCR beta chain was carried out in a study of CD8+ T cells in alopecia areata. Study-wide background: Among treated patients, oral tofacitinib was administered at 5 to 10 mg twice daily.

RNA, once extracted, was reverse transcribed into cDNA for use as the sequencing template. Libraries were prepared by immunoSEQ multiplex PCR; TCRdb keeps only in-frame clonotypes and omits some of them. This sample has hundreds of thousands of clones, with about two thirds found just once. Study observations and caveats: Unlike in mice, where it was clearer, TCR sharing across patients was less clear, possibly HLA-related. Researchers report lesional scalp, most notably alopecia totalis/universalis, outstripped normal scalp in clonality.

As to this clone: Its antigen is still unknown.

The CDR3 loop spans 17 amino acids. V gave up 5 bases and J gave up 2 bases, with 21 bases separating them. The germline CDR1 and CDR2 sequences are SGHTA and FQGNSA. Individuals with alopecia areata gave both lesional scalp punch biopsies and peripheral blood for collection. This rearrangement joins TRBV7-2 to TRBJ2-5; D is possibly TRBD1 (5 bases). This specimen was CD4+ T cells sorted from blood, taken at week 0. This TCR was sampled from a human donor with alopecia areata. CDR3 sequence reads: CASSLLRQGDGQETQYF. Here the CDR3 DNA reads TGTGCCAGCAGCCTACTTCGCCAGGGTGATGGGCAAGAGACCCAGTACTTC.